The 25 T cell receptor beta chains below all came from one sample that was sequenced in a study of blood T cell repertoires in COVID-19. Sequenced by immunoSEQ multiplex PCR; TCRdb stores in-frame clones only, minus some. The sample consists of 300,000 or so clones, 80% to 90% of them appearing once. Sample: PBMCs or T cells enriched from blood (not recorded which). The origin of the receptors is a woman between 40 and 55 years old with acute COVID-19.

V is TRBV7-8 and J is TRBJ1-4; TRBD1 is a possible D gene (6 bases). This CDR3 is built from 15 residues. V lost 1 base and J lost 8, with 14 bases in between. Germline CDR1 SGHVS, CDR2 FQNEAQ. CDR3: CASSLDSRGFEKLFF. CDR3 nucleotide sequence: TGTGCCAGCAGCTTAGATAGCAGGGGATTCGAAAAACTGTTTTTT.

V is TRBV24-1 and J is TRBJ1-2; the match to TRBD1 covers 8 bases. The junction had 4 bases not matched to a gene; V was cut back by 7 bases and J by 1 base. CDR1 is KGHDR, CDR2 SFDVKD, per germline. The CDR3 spans 14 residues. DNA of the CDR3: TGTGCCACCAGCGACAGGGGTAGTAACTATGGCTACACCTTC. The encoded protein is CATSDRGSNYGYTF.

The V gene is TRBV11-2, the J gene TRBJ2-7; TRBD2 might be the D (7 bases). The V gene lost 2 bases and the J gene lost 4 bases, with 18 bases spanning the gap. The CDR3 totals 16 residues. Germline V gene data show CDR1 as SGHAT and CDR2 as FQNNGV. CDR3 bases: TGTGCCAGCAGCTTAACTGGGCGGGGGCCGGGTTACGAGCAGTACTTC. Its translation: CASSLTGRGPGYEQYF.

The rearrangement links TRBV7-9 to TRBJ1-2, with D tentatively TRBD1 (6 bases). Deletions cut 1 base from V and 3 bases from J, with 18 bases between. The germline V gene encodes CDR1 SEHNR and CDR2 FQNEAQ (reference sequence). CDR3 length: 17 amino acids. The CDR3 DNA reads as TGTGCCAGCAGCTTAGTTACCCCGGGGGGGGCTGACTATGGCTACACCTTC. Translated, it gives CASSLVTPGGADYGYTF.

The chain links TRBV6-1 to TRBJ1-2; 10 positions match TRBD1. Germline CDR1 reads MNHNS; CDR2 reads SASEGT. The CDR3 has 17 residues. The J segment lost 0 bases and the V segment lost 4 bases, leaving 8 bases of the junction unmatched. The chain's CDR3 is CASSGRQGADPNYGYTF. The CDR3, as DNA: TGTGCCAGCAGTGGGCGACAGGGGGCTGATCCTAACTATGGCTACACCTTC.

V usage is TRBV6-4 and J usage is TRBJ1-1, with D uncertain. Trimming took 5 bases from V and 1 from J, leaving 8 bases between them. Germline V gives CDR1 MRHNA, CDR2 SNTAGT. The CDR3 has 13 amino acids. The CDR3: CASSPGGNTEAFF. In nucleotides, the CDR3 is TGTGCCAGCAGTCCCGGAGGGAACACTGAAGCTTTCTTT.

This chain links TRBV10-3 with TRBJ1-1, with TRBD1 matching over 8 bases. The V segment lost 8 bases and the J segment 1 base; nucleotides outside the gene matches: 6. The germline CDR1 and CDR2 sequences are ENHRY and SYGVKD. There are 14 residues in the CDR3. This chain's CDR3 is CAICPDRANTEAFF. The CDR3 bases are TGTGCCATCTGCCCGGACAGGGCGAACACTGAAGCTTTCTTT.

The chain employs TRBV23-1 and TRBJ1-3, with 8 bases fitting TRBD1. TRBV23-1 is known as an ORF, though its function is uncertain. CDR3 length: 16 residues. V lost 7 bases and J lost 0; bases outside the gene matches: 8. The CDR3 nucleotides are TGCGCCAGCACCACCACAGGGGGGCACTCTGGAAACACCATATATTTT. Its translation: CASTTTGGHSGNTIYF.

The chain joins TRBV12-3 or TRBV12-4 to TRBJ1-2, with TRBD1 as a possible D gene (5 bases). V lost 3 bases, J lost 6 bases, and 5 bases lay in between. There are 11 residues in the CDR3. The CDR3 DNA is TGTGCCAGCAGTTTCAGGGATGGCTACACCTTC. Translated: CASSFRDGYTF.

The rearrangement joins TRBV7-6 to TRBJ1-4; D not certain. In germline, CDR1 is SGHVS, CDR2 FNYEAQ. The V end was cut by 6 bases, the J end by 0 bases, with 11 bases between. The CDR3 is 15 residues long. The CDR3 coding sequence is TGTGCCAGCAGTCCCACCTATGCAACTAATGAAAAACTGTTTTTT. Translated, it gives CASSPTYATNEKLFF.

The chain has TRBV19 and TRBJ1-2, with D uncertain. This CDR3 has 13 residues. CDR1 and CDR2 (germline): LNHDA, SQIVND (reference sequence). V lost 5 bases to trimming and J lost 8 bases, with 15 bases between them. The CDR3 loop is CASSPSVISGYTF. The CDR3 DNA reads TGTGCCAGTAGTCCTTCGGTTATATCAGGCTACACCTTC.

Comment on this clone: Other DNA sequences from this sample encode an identical CDR3 as well. Written as DNA, the CDR3 is TGTGCCAGCAGCTCCGGACAGGGGAACACCGGGGAGCTGTTTTTT. It yields the protein CASSSGQGNTGELFF. The rearrangement links TRBV7-2 to TRBJ2-2, with 8 bases identical to TRBD1. Germline CDR1 and CDR2: SGHTA and FQGNSA. CDR3 size: 15 residues. V was pared by 4 bases and J by 1 base, with 2 bases of the junction left unmatched.

This clone was recorded only once. This chain links TRBV11-2 with TRBJ1-4; D may be TRBD1 (5 bases). Deletions cut 0 bases from V and 4 bases from J, with 9 bases between. Germline values: CDR1 SGHAT, CDR2 FQNNGV. This CDR3 region has 15 residues. The CDR3 protein is CASSLEGGLNEKLFF. The CDR3 DNA reads as TGTGCCAGCAGCTTAGAGGGGGGACTTAATGAAAAACTGTTTTTT.

V gene TRBV5-1 combines with J gene TRBJ2-5, with D uncertain. The CDR3 sequence is 13 residues long. Trimming left V 0 bases short and J 5 bases short, with 8 bases between. Germline CDR1 SGHRS, CDR2 YFSETQ. The chain's CDR3 is CASSLERWETQYF. CDR3 in DNA: TGCGCCAGCAGCTTGGAGCGTTGGGAGACCCAGTACTTC.

J is TRBJ1-2 and V is TRBV5-1; 9 positions agree with TRBD1. CDR3 length: 14 amino acids. The germline V gene has CDR1 SGHRS and CDR2 YFSETQ. V lost 4 bases and J lost 4; bases outside the gene matches: 5. CDR3 sequence reads: CASSPPGQGYGYTF. The CDR3 DNA reads as TGCGCCAGCAGCCCTCCGGGACAGGGCTATGGCTACACCTTC.

The V and J genes are TRBV5-1 and TRBJ2-7, with 7 bases matching TRBD1. CDR1 and CDR2 (germline): SGHRS, YFSETQ. V was pared by 4 bases and J by 6 bases, with 7 bases of the junction left unmatched. The length of the CDR3 is 13 residues. The CDR3 DNA reads as TGCGCCAGCAGCCGGGACAGTAAGACCGAGCAGTACTTC. This codes for CASSRDSKTEQYF.

This sequence joins TRBV6-5 and TRBJ1-1, with D unclear. The CDR3 has 13 amino acids. Germline V gene data show CDR1 as MNHEY and CDR2 as SVGAGI. V was pared by 6 bases and J by 0 bases, with 8 bases between. The CDR3 DNA reads as TGTGCCAGCAGCCTTAAATTGAACACTGAAGCTTTCTTT. It encodes CASSLKLNTEAFF.

This clone was picked up one time. This chain joins TRBV15 and TRBJ2-2; no reliable D call. The V end lost 0 bases, the J end lost 7 bases, and 9 bases lay between the germline ends. This CDR3 is 14 amino acids long. Looked up from germline, CDR1 is LNHNV and CDR2 is YYDKDF (reference sequence). The CDR3 nucleotides are TGTGCCACCAGCAGAGACAAGCTCGGCGGGGAGCTGTTTTTT. This translates into CATSRDKLGGELFF.

J is TRBJ1-1 and V is TRBV10-3; weak D call: TRBD1 (5 bases). The length of the CDR3 is 15 residues. CDR1 and CDR2 from the germline V gene are ENHRY and SYGVKD. Trimming took off 6 bases at V and 6 bases at J, with 20 bases between the two ends. CDR3 sequence: CAISGTGQVYSEAFF. In nucleotides, the CDR3 is TGTGCCATCAGCGGAACAGGCCAAGTTTACTCTGAAGCTTTCTTT.

This clone was seen just once. The chain carries TRBV19 and TRBJ2-1; perhaps TRBD1 as D (6 bases). Germline V gene sequence: CDR1 LNHDA, CDR2 SQIVND (reference sequence). V shed 1 base and J shed 2 bases, with 9 bases lying between them. The CDR3 is 15 amino acids. CDR3 amino acids: CASSIGGQTYNEQFF. The CDR3 coding sequence is TGTGCCAGTAGTATAGGTGGACAGACCTACAATGAGCAGTTCTTC.

The CDR3 nucleotides are TGTGCCAGCAGCTTAGGGTTATGGACAGGCAATCAGCCCCAGCATTTT. Encoded protein: CASSLGLWTGNQPQHF. V is TRBV7-2 and J is TRBJ1-5; TRBD1 is a possible D gene (6 bases). The ends were cut back, 1 base at V and 2 bases at J, with 12 bases in the middle. Looked up from germline, CDR1 is SGHTA and CDR2 is FQGNSA. The CDR3 has 16 residues.

The V and J genes are TRBV2 and TRBJ2-2, with D possibly matching TRBD2 (6 bases). The CDR3 extends over 15 amino acids. V lost 6 bases and J lost 7, with 18 bases in between. Germline values: CDR1 SNHLY, CDR2 FYNNEI. The CDR3 coding sequence is TGTGCCAGCAGCTTCTCGCGGGGTCTTGGCGGGGAGCTGTTTTTT. Translated: CASSFSRGLGGELFF.

The CDR3 spells CATSRKMTGAGNTIYF. As DNA, the CDR3 is TGTGCCACCAGCAGAAAGATGACAGGGGCTGGAAACACCATATATTTT. The chain employs TRBV15 and TRBJ1-3; 8 positions match TRBD1. V shed 2 bases and J 2 bases; nucleotides not matched to a gene: 5. This CDR3 spans 16 amino acids. Germline CDR1 and CDR2: LNHNV and YYDKDF (reference sequence).

The chain couples TRBV13 to TRBJ1-2; no clear D gene. The length of the CDR3 is 13 residues. The V gene's germline CDR1 is PRHDT and CDR2 FYEKMQ (reference sequence). The V end was cut by 0 bases, the J end by 6 bases, with 8 bases between. The CDR3 nucleotides are TGTGCCAGCAGCTTAGGTGGAGCGCATGGCTACACCTTC. It translates to CASSLGGAHGYTF.

This chain connects TRBV10-2 to TRBJ1-1; maybe TRBD1 (5 bases). Trimming left V 8 bases short and J 4 bases short, with 8 bases between. Per the germline V gene, CDR1 is WSHSY and CDR2 is SAAADI. The CDR3 loop spans 11 amino acids. This chain's CDR3 is CASGRATEAFF. In nucleotides, the CDR3 is TGCGCCAGCGGCAGGGCCACTGAAGCTTTCTTT.